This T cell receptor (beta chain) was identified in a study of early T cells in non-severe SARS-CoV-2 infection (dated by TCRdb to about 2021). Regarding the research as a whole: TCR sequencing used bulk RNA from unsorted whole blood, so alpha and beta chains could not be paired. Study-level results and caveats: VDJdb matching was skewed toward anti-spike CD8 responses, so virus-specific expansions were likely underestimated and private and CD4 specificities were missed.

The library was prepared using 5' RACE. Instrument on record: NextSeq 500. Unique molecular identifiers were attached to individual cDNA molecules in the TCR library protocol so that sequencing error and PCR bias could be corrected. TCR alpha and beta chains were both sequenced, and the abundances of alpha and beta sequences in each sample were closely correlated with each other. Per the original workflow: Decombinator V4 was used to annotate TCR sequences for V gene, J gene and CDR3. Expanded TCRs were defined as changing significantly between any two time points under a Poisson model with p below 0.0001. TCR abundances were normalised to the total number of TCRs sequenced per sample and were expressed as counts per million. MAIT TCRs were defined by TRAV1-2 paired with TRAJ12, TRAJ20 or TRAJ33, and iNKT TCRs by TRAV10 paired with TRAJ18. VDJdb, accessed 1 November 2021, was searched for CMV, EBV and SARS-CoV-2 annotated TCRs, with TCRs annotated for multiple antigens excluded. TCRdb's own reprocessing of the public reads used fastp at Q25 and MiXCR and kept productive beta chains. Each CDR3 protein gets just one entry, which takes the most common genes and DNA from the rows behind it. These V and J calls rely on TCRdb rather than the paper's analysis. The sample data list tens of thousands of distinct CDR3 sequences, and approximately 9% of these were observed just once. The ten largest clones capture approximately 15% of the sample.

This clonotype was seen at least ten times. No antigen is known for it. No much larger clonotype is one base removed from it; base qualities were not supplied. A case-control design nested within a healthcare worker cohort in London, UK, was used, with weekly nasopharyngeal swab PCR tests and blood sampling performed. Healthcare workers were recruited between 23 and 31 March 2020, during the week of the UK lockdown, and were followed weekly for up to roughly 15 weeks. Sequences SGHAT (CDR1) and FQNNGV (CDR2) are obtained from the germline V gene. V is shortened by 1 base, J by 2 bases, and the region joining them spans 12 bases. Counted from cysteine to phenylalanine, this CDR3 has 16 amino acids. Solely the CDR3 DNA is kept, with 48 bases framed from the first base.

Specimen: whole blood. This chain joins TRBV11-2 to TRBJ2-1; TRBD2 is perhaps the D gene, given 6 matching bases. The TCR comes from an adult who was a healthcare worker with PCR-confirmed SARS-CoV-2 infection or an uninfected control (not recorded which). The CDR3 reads CASSLGTGAPYNEQFF. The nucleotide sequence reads TGTGCCAGCAGCTTAGGAACGGGAGCGCCCTACAATGAGCAGTTCTTC.